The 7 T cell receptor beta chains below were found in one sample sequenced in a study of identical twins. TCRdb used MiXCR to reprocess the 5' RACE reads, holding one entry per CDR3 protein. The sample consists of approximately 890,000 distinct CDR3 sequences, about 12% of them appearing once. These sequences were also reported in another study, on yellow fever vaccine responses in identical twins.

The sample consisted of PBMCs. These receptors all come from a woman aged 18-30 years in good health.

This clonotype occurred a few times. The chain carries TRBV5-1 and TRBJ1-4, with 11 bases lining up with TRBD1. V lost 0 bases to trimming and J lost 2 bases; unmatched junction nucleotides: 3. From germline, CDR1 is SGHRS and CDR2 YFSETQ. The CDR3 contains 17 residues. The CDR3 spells CASSLGTGGWTNEKLFF. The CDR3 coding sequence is TGCGCCAGCAGCTTGGGGACAGGGGGCTGGACTAATGAAAAACTGTTTTTT. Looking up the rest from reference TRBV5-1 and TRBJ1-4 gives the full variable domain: KAGVTQTPRYLIKTRGQQVTLSCSPISGHRSVSWYQQTPGQGLQFLFEYFSETQRNKGNFPGRFSGRQFSNSRSEMNVSTLELGDSALYLCASSLGTGGWTNEKLFFGSGTQLSVL.

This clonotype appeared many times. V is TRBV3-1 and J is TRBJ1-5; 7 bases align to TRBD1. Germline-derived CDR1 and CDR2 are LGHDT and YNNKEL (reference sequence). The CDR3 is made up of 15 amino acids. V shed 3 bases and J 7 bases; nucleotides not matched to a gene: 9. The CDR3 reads CASSQKGGSGQPQHF. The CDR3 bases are TGTGCCAGCAGCCAGAAAGGGGGCAGTGGACAGCCCCAGCATTTT.

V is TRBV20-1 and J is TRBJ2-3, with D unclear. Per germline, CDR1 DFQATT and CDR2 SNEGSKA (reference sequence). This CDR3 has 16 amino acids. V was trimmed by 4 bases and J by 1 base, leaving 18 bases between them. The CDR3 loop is CSANPGSSMGTDTQYF. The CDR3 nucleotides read TGCAGTGCTAACCCGGGTTCATCAATGGGCACAGATACGCAGTATTTT.

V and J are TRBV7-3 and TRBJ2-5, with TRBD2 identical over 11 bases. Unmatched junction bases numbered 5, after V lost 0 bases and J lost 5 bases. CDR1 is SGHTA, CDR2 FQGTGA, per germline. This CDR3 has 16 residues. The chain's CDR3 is CASSLTGLAGGETQYF. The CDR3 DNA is TGTGCCAGCAGCTTAACCGGACTAGCGGGTGGGGAGACCCAGTACTTC.

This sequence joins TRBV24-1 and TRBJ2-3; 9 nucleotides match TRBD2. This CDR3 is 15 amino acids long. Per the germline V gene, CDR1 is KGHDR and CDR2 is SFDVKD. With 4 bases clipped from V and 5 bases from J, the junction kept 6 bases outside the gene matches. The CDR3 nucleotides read TGTGCCACCAGTGAACCTAGCGGGATCGGAGATACGCAGTATTTT. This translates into CATSEPSGIGDTQYF.

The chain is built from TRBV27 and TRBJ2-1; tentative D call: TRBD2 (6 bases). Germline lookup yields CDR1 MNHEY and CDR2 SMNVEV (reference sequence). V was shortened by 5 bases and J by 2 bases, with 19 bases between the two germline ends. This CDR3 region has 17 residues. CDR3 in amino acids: CASSPRGASAAYNEQFF. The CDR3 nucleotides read TGTGCCAGCAGTCCCCGGGGCGCTAGCGCCGCCTACAATGAGCAGTTCTTC.

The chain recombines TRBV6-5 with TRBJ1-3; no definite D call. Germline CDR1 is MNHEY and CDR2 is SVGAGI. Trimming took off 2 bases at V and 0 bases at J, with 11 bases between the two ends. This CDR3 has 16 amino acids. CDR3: CASSYGQPYSGNTIYF. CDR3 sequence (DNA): TGTGCCAGCAGTTACGGTCAACCCTACTCTGGAAACACCATATATTTT.